Listed below are T cell receptor beta chains from one sample, sequenced in a study of siplizumab effects on memory and regulatory T cells. Only in-frame clones appear in the TCRdb table, and some are missing; sequencing was by immunoSEQ multiplex PCR. The profile shows roughly 92,000 clones, over 90% of them singletons. The source material was non-Treg CD4+ T cells sorted from blood. These receptors originate from a human donor in good health. The CDR3 runs from the conserved cysteine through the conserved F or W. Each record gives: CDR3 protein, CDR3 DNA, clone size, J gene, V gene, D gene. The D gene is left open where the match is weak. Size tells how often a clone was seen (once, few, many) or the class of an expanded clone, and some rows leave it out.

CDR3aa: CASSLRPTSGDYNEQFF
CDR3nt: TGTGCCAGCAGCTTGCGTCCGACTAGCGGGGATTACAATGAGCAGTTCTTC
abundance: once
j_gene: TRBJ2-1
v_gene: TRBV5-4
d_gene: TRBD2

CDR3aa: CASSLGTSGRRREQYF
CDR3nt: TGTGCCAGCAGTTTAGGAACTAGCGGGAGAAGAAGGGAGCAGTACTTC
abundance: .
j_gene: TRBJ2-7
v_gene: TRBV28
d_gene: TRBD2

CDR3aa: CASSYRAVFGETQYF
CDR3nt: TGTGCCAGCAGTTACCGAGCCGTTTTTGGGGAGACCCAGTACTTC
abundance: .
j_gene: TRBJ2-5
v_gene: TRBV27
d_gene: .

CDR3aa: CASSQAGTENNEQFF
CDR3nt: TGTGCCAGCAGCCAGGCCGGGACCGAGAACAATGAGCAGTTCTTC
abundance: .
j_gene: TRBJ2-1
v_gene: TRBV14
d_gene: .

CDR3aa: CASTVAGGSYNEQFF
CDR3nt: TGCGCCAGCACTGTAGCGGGAGGCTCCTACAATGAGCAGTTCTTC
abundance: .
j_gene: TRBJ2-1
v_gene: TRBV10-2
d_gene: TRBD2

CDR3aa: CSGDRAGSSTDTQYF
CDR3nt: TGCAGCGGAGACCGGGCGGGGTCATCCACAGATACGCAGTATTTT
abundance: .
j_gene: TRBJ2-3
v_gene: TRBV29-1
d_gene: .

CDR3aa: CASREQGNQPQHF
CDR3nt: TGTGCCAGCAGGGAACAGGGAAATCAGCCCCAGCATTTT
abundance: .
j_gene: TRBJ1-5
v_gene: TRBV28
d_gene: .

CDR3aa: CASSRGSNQPQHF
CDR3nt: TGTGCCAGCAGCAGGGGATCGAATCAGCCCCAGCATTTT
abundance: once
j_gene: TRBJ1-5
v_gene: TRBV14
d_gene: .

CDR3aa: CASRNIYEQYF
CDR3nt: TGTGCCAGCAGGAATATCTACGAGCAGTACTTC
abundance: .
j_gene: TRBJ2-7
v_gene: TRBV6-1
d_gene: .

CDR3aa: CASSLLAGGPGGAKNIQYF
CDR3nt: TGTGCCAGCTCACTTTTAGCGGGAGGGCCAGGCGGAGCCAAAAACATTCAGTACTTC
abundance: .
j_gene: TRBJ2-4
v_gene: TRBV18
d_gene: TRBD2

CDR3aa: CAWRFRGQNTEAFF
CDR3nt: TGTGCCTGGAGGTTCAGGGGGCAGAACACTGAAGCTTTCTTT
abundance: .
j_gene: TRBJ1-1
v_gene: TRBV30
d_gene: TRBD1

CDR3aa: CSVDGTDKNTEAFF
CDR3nt: TGCAGCGTTGATGGGACGGACAAGAACACTGAAGCTTTCTTT
abundance: .
j_gene: TRBJ1-1
v_gene: TRBV29-1
d_gene: .

CDR3aa: CASSGGGNPSYEQYF
CDR3nt: TGTGCCAGCTCGGGCGGGGGCAACCCCTCCTACGAGCAGTACTTC
abundance: .
j_gene: TRBJ2-7
v_gene: TRBV18
d_gene: .

CDR3aa: CSAYSPYGQFF
CDR3nt: TGCAGTGCTTATAGCCCCTACGGGCAGTTCTTC
abundance: .
j_gene: TRBJ2-1
v_gene: TRBV20-1
d_gene: .

CDR3aa: CSGRQGGEEKLFF
CDR3nt: TGCAGCGGTAGACAGGGGGGAGAGGAAAAACTGTTTTTT
abundance: .
j_gene: TRBJ1-4
v_gene: TRBV29-1
d_gene: TRBD1

CDR3aa: CASSESRGDETQYF
CDR3nt: TGTGCCAGCAGTGAATCCAGAGGGGATGAGACCCAGTACTTC
abundance: .
j_gene: TRBJ2-5
v_gene: TRBV2
d_gene: .

CDR3aa: CASIKRQPYEQFF
CDR3nt: TGTGCCAGCATCAAGAGACAGCCTTATGAGCAGTTCTTC
abundance: .
j_gene: TRBJ2-1
v_gene: TRBV28
d_gene: .

CDR3aa: CASSLLQGEYSNQPQHF
CDR3nt: TGTGCCAGCAGCTTACTGCAGGGAGAGTATAGCAATCAGCCCCAGCATTTT
abundance: .
j_gene: TRBJ1-5
v_gene: TRBV7-6
d_gene: .

CDR3aa: CASRIAGSYYGYTF
CDR3nt: TGTGCCAGCAGGATTGCAGGCAGCTACTATGGCTACACCTTC
abundance: .
j_gene: TRBJ1-2
v_gene: TRBV5-5
d_gene: .

CDR3aa: CASSLTGQRNTEAFF
CDR3nt: TGTGCCAGCAGCTTGACCGGACAGAGGAACACTGAAGCTTTCTTT
abundance: .
j_gene: TRBJ1-1
v_gene: TRBV5-6
d_gene: .

CDR3aa: CASNRGRFTDTQYF
CDR3nt: TGTGCCAGCAACAGGGGGAGGTTTACAGATACGCAGTATTTT
abundance: .
j_gene: TRBJ2-3
v_gene: TRBV7-9
d_gene: TRBD1

CDR3aa: CASRADRANTGELFF
CDR3nt: TGTGCCAGCAGAGCAGACAGGGCGAACACCGGGGAGCTGTTTTTT
abundance: .
j_gene: TRBJ2-2
v_gene: TRBV2
d_gene: TRBD1

CDR3aa: CSVYFDLGETQYF
CDR3nt: TGCAGCGTCTACTTCGACCTCGGAGAGACCCAGTACTTC
abundance: once
j_gene: TRBJ2-5
v_gene: TRBV29-1
d_gene: .

CDR3aa: CASSLATTGQYF
CDR3nt: TGTGCCAGCAGCTTAGCCACGACAGGGCAGTACTTC
abundance: .
j_gene: TRBJ2-7
v_gene: TRBV7-2
d_gene: .

CDR3aa: CASSFILATGANVLTF
CDR3nt: TGTGCCAGCAGCTTTATCCTTGCTACTGGGGCCAACGTCCTGACTTTC
abundance: .
j_gene: TRBJ2-6
v_gene: TRBV7-3
d_gene: .

CDR3aa: CASSGGGLNTEAFF
CDR3nt: TGCGCCAGCAGTGGTGGAGGACTGAACACTGAAGCTTTCTTT
abundance: few
j_gene: TRBJ1-1
v_gene: TRBV10-1
d_gene: .

CDR3aa: CASSRTGAAYEQYF
CDR3nt: TGTGCCAGCAGCAGGACAGGGGCGGCCTACGAGCAGTACTTC
abundance: .
j_gene: TRBJ2-7
v_gene: TRBV5-6
d_gene: TRBD1

CDR3aa: CSVDRGNTGELFF
CDR3nt: TGCAGCGTTGACCGGGGGAACACCGGGGAGCTGTTTTTT
abundance: .
j_gene: TRBJ2-2
v_gene: TRBV29-1
d_gene: .

CDR3aa: CASSPTGGATYEQYF
CDR3nt: TGTGCCAGCAGCCCAACAGGGGGCGCGACCTACGAGCAGTACTTC
abundance: .
j_gene: TRBJ2-7
v_gene: TRBV5-4
d_gene: TRBD1

CDR3aa: CSVAPPSGRAIETQYF
CDR3nt: TGCAGCGTTGCCCCCCCTAGCGGGAGGGCCATAGAGACCCAGTACTTC
abundance: .
j_gene: TRBJ2-5
v_gene: TRBV29-1
d_gene: TRBD2

CDR3aa: CASSLEWGRIQYEQYF
CDR3nt: TGTGCCAGCAGCTTGGAGTGGGGGAGGATCCAGTACGAGCAGTACTTC
abundance: .
j_gene: TRBJ2-7
v_gene: TRBV5-4
d_gene: .

CDR3aa: CATSYKTGVNGYTF
CDR3nt: TGTGCCACCAGCTATAAGACAGGGGTGAATGGCTACACCTTC
abundance: .
j_gene: TRBJ1-2
v_gene: TRBV15
d_gene: TRBD1

CDR3aa: CASSPGTGTYEQYF
CDR3nt: TGTGCCAGCTCTCCCGGGACAGGAACTTACGAGCAGTACTTC
abundance: .
j_gene: TRBJ2-7
v_gene: TRBV18
d_gene: TRBD1

CDR3aa: CASSYESSYGYTF
CDR3nt: TGCGCCAGCAGCTACGAATCCAGCTATGGCTACACCTTC
abundance: .
j_gene: TRBJ1-2
v_gene: TRBV5-1
d_gene: .

CDR3aa: CASSERAEMNTEAFF
CDR3nt: TGTGCCAGCAGTGAACGGGCGGAAATGAACACTGAAGCTTTCTTT
abundance: .
j_gene: TRBJ1-1
v_gene: TRBV25-1
d_gene: .

CDR3aa: CASSRGGFANTGELFF
CDR3nt: TGTGCCAGCAGCCGAGGGGGCTTCGCGAACACCGGGGAGCTGTTTTTT
abundance: .
j_gene: TRBJ2-2
v_gene: TRBV28
d_gene: TRBD1

CDR3aa: CASSYSPTGSGYEQYF
CDR3nt: TGTGCCAGCAGCTACTCACCCACAGGGAGTGGGTACGAGCAGTACTTC
abundance: .
j_gene: TRBJ2-7
v_gene: TRBV28
d_gene: .

CDR3aa: CASGTLREQYF
CDR3nt: TGTGCCAGTGGGACTCTACGGGAGCAGTACTTC
abundance: .
j_gene: TRBJ2-7
v_gene: TRBV19
d_gene: .

CDR3aa: CASSLSQGTDTQYF
CDR3nt: TGCGCCAGCAGCTTGAGTCAGGGCACAGATACGCAGTATTTT
abundance: .
j_gene: TRBJ2-3
v_gene: TRBV5-1
d_gene: .

CDR3aa: CASSSRTGDTQYF
CDR3nt: TGTGCCAGCAGCTCCCGAACGGGGGATACGCAGTATTTT
abundance: .
j_gene: TRBJ2-3
v_gene: TRBV13
d_gene: .

CDR3aa: CASSSSSGSTEFDEQFF
CDR3nt: TGTGCCAGTAGTTCGTCCAGCGGGAGTACGGAATTCGATGAGCAGTTCTTC
abundance: .
j_gene: TRBJ2-1
v_gene: TRBV19
d_gene: TRBD2

CDR3aa: CASRRSGDSNQPQHF
CDR3nt: TGTGCCAGTAGACGGTCTGGGGATAGCAATCAGCCCCAGCATTTT
abundance: .
j_gene: TRBJ1-5
v_gene: TRBV19
d_gene: .

CDR3aa: CASSLTSGRTKGDEQYF
CDR3nt: TGCGCCAGCAGCCTTACTAGCGGGAGGACCAAGGGGGACGAGCAGTACTTC
abundance: .
j_gene: TRBJ2-7
v_gene: TRBV5-1
d_gene: TRBD2

CDR3aa: CASSVQGAGVNTQYF
CDR3nt: TGTGCCAGCAGCGTACAGGGGGCAGGGGTAAATACGCAGTATTTT
abundance: .
j_gene: TRBJ2-3
v_gene: TRBV9
d_gene: TRBD1

CDR3aa: CASSLGSGGSSYNEQFF
CDR3nt: TGTGCCAGCAGCTTAGGATCTGGCGGGAGCTCCTACAATGAGCAGTTCTTC
abundance: .
j_gene: TRBJ2-1
v_gene: TRBV11-3
d_gene: TRBD2

CDR3aa: CASSEAWGTDTQYF
CDR3nt: TGTGCCAGCAGTGAAGCGTGGGGCACAGATACGCAGTATTTT
abundance: .
j_gene: TRBJ2-3
v_gene: TRBV6-1
d_gene: .

CDR3aa: CASSLGVNEQFF
CDR3nt: TGTGCCAGCAGCTTAGGGGTCAATGAGCAGTTCTTC
abundance: .
j_gene: TRBJ2-1
v_gene: TRBV11-2
d_gene: .

CDR3aa: CASTRGGETQYF
CDR3nt: TGTGCCAGCACGAGGGGAGGGGAGACCCAGTACTTC
abundance: .
j_gene: TRBJ2-5
v_gene: TRBV6-5
d_gene: TRBD2

CDR3aa: CASSRQIANYGYTF
CDR3nt: TGTGCCAGCAGCCGACAGATAGCTAACTATGGCTACACCTTC
abundance: .
j_gene: TRBJ1-2
v_gene: TRBV28
d_gene: .

CDR3aa: CASSLDGNTGELFF
CDR3nt: TGTGCCAGCAGCTTAGATGGGAACACCGGGGAGCTGTTTTTT
abundance: .
j_gene: TRBJ2-2
v_gene: TRBV7-2
d_gene: .

CDR3aa: CAISEADRSNQPQHF
CDR3nt: TGTGCCATCAGTGAGGCAGACAGGAGTAATCAGCCCCAGCATTTT
abundance: .
j_gene: TRBJ1-5
v_gene: TRBV10-3
d_gene: .

CDR3aa: CASSQRLVAGHNEQFF
CDR3nt: TGTGCCAGCAGCCAGAGGTTGGTAGCGGGACACAATGAGCAGTTCTTC
abundance: .
j_gene: TRBJ2-1
v_gene: TRBV14
d_gene: TRBD2

CDR3aa: CASSWDRGGTGELFF
CDR3nt: TGTGCCAGCAGCTGGGACAGGGGAGGAACCGGGGAGCTGTTTTTT
abundance: .
j_gene: TRBJ2-2
v_gene: TRBV5-5
d_gene: TRBD1